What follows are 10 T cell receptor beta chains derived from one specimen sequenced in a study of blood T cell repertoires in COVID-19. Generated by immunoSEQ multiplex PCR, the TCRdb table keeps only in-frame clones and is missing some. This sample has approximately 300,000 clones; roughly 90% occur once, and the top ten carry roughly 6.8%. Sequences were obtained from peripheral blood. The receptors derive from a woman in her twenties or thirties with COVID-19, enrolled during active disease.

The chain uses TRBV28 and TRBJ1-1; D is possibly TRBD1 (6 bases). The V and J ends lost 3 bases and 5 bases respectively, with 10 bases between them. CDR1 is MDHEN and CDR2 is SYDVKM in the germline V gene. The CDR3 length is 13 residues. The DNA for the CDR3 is TGTGCCAGCAGTTTGTTCAGGGGTACTGAAGCTTTCTTT. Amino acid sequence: CASSLFRGTEAFF.

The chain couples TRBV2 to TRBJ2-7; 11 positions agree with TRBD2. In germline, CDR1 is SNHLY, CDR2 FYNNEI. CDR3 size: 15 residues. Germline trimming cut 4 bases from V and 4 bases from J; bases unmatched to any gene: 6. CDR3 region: CASSVLAGGGYEQYF. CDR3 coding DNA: TGTGCCAGCAGTGTCCTAGCGGGAGGCGGGTACGAGCAGTACTTC.

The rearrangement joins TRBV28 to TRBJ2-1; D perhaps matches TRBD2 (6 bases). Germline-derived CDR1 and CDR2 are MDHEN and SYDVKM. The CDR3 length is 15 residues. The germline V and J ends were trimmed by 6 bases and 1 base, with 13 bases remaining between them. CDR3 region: CASRPTGRSYNEQFF. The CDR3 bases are TGTGCCAGCAGACCTACCGGGAGATCCTACAATGAGCAGTTCTTC.

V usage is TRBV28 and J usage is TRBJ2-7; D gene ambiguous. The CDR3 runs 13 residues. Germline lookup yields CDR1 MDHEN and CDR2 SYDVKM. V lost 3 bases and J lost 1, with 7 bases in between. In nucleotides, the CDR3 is TGTGCCAGCAGTTTTGTCGGGTCCTACGAGCAGTACTTC. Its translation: CASSFVGSYEQYF.

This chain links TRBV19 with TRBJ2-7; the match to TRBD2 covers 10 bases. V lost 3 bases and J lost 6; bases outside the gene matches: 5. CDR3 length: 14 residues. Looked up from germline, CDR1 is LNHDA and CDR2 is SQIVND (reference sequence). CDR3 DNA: TGTGCCAGTAGTATGCAGCGGGAGGGCAGCGAGCAGTACTTC. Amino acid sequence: CASSMQREGSEQYF.

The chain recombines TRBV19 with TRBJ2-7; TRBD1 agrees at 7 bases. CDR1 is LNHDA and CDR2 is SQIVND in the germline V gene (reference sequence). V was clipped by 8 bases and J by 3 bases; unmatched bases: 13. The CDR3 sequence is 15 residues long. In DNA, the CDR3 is TGTGCCAGTCGATCATCGCGGACAGGAGTCTACGAGCAGTACTTC. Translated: CASRSSRTGVYEQYF.

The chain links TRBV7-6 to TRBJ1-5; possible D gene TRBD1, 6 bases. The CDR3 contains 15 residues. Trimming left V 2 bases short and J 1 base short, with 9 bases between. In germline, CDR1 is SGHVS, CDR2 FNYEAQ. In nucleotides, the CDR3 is TGTGCCAGCAGCTTAACGGACAGCAGCAATCAGCCCCAGCATTTT. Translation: CASSLTDSSNQPQHF.

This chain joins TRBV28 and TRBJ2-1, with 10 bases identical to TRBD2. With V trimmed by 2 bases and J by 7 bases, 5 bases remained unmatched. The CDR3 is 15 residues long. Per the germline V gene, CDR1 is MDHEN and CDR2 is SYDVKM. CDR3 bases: TGTGCCAGCAGTTTACAGCTAGCGGGAGTAAATGAGCAGTTCTTC. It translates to CASSLQLAGVNEQFF.

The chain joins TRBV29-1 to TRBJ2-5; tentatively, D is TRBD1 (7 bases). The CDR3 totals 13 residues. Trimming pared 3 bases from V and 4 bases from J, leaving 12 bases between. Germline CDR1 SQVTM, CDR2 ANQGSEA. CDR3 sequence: CSVEPGGRETQYF. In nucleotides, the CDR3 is TGCAGCGTTGAGCCAGGGGGGAGAGAGACCCAGTACTTC.

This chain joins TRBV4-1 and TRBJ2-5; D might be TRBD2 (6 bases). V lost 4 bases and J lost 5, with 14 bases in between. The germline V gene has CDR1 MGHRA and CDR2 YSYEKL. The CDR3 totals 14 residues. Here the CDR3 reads CASSRTGAGETQYF. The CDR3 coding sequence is TGCGCCAGCAGCCGCACCGGGGCGGGGGAGACCCAGTACTTC.